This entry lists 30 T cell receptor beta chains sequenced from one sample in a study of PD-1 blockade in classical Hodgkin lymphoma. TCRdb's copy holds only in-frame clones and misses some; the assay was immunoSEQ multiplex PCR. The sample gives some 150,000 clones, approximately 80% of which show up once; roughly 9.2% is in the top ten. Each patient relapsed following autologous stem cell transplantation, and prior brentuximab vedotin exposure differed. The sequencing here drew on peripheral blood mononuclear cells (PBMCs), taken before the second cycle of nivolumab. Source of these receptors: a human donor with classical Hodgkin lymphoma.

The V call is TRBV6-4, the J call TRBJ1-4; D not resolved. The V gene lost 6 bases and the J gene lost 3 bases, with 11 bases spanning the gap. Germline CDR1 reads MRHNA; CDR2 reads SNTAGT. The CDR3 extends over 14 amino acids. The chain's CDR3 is CASRSLPSNEKLFF. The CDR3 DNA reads TGTGCCAGCAGGAGCCTCCCATCTAATGAAAAACTGTTTTTT.

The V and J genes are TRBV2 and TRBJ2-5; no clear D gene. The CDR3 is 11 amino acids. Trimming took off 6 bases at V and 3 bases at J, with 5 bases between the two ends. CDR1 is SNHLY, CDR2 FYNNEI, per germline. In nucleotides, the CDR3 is TGTGCCAGCAGCCTCGAAGAGACCCAGTACTTC. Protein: CASSLEETQYF.

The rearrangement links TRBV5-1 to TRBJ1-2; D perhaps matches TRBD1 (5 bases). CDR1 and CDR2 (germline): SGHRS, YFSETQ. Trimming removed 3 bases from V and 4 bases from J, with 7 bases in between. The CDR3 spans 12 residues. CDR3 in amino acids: CASSWQGYGYTF. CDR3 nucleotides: TGCGCCAGCAGCTGGCAGGGCTATGGCTACACCTTC.

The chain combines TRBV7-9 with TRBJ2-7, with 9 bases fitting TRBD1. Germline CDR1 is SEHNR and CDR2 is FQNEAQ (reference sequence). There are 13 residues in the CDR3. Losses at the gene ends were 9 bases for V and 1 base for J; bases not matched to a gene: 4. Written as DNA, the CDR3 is TGTGCCAGTACCGGGACAGGGTCCTACGAGCAGTACTTC. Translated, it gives CASTGTGSYEQYF.

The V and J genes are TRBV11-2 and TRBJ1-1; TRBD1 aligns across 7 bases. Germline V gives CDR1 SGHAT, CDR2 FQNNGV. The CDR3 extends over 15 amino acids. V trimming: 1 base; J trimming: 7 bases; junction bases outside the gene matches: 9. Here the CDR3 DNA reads TGTGCCAGCAGCTTAGTTGACAGGGAAAATTTTGAAGCTTTCTTT. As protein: CASSLVDRENFEAFF.

The CDR3: CASSVTSGSADTQYF. The CDR3 bases are TGCGCCAGCAGCGTCACTAGCGGGAGTGCAGATACGCAGTATTTT. J is TRBJ2-3 and V is TRBV5-1; 11 bases match TRBD2. V was pared by 4 bases and J by 4 bases, with 5 bases of the junction left unmatched. The V gene's germline CDR1 is SGHRS and CDR2 YFSETQ. The CDR3 contains 15 residues.

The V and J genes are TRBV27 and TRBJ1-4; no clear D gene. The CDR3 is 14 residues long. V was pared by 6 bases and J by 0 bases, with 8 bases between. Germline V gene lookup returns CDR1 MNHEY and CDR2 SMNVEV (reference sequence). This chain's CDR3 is CASSRLSTNEKLFF. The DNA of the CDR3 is TGTGCCAGCAGCCGACTATCAACTAATGAAAAACTGTTTTTT.

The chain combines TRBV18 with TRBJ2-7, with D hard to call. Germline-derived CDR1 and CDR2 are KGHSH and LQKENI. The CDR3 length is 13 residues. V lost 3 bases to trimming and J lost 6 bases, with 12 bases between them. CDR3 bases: TGTGCCAGCTCACCGAGGAATATGCTCGAGCAGTACTTC. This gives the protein CASSPRNMLEQYF.

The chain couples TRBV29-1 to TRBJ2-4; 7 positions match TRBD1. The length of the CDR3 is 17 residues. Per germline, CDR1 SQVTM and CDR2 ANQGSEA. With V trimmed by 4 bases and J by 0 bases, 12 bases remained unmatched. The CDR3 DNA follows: TGCAGCGTTGTTTTCCAGGGGGATTGGGGAGCCAAAAACATTCAGTACTTC. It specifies CSVVFQGDWGAKNIQYF.

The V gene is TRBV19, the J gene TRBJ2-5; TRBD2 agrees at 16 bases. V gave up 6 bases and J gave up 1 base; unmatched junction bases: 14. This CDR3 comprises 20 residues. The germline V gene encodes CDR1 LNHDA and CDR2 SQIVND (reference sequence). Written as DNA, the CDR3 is TGTGCCAGTAGCCCCCCCCCGCCGGGACTAGCGGGAGGGCTCCAAGAGACCCAGTACTTC. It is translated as CASSPPPPGLAGGLQETQYF.

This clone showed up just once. The CDR3 nucleotides are TGCGCCAGCAGCCGCCCCGACAAATCTGGAAACACCATATATTTT. Its translation: CASSRPDKSGNTIYF. The chain employs TRBV5-1 and TRBJ1-3; D is ambiguous. CDR3 length equals 15 residues. Germline V lookup: CDR1 SGHRS, CDR2 YFSETQ. Trimming stripped 4 bases from V and 1 base from J, with 12 bases between.

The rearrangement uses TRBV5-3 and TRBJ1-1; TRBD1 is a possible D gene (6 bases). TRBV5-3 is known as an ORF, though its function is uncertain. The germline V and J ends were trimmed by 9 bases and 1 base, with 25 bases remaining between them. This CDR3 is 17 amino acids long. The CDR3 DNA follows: TGTGCCAAACCACGATGGGGGGCGCGAGAGGAGAACACTGAAGCTTTCTTT. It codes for CAKPRWGAREENTEAFF.

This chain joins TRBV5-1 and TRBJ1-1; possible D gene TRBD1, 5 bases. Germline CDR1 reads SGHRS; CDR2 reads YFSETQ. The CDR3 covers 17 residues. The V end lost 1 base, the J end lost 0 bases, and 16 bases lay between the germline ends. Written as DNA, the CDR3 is TGCGCCAGCAGCTTGCCTTCCGGACACACCATGAACACTGAAGCTTTCTTT. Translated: CASSLPSGHTMNTEAFF. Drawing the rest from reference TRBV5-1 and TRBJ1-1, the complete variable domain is KAGVTQTPRYLIKTRGQQVTLSCSPISGHRSVSWYQQTPGQGLQFLFEYFSETQRNKGNFPGRFSGRQFSNSRSEMNVSTLELGDSALYLCASSLPSGHTMNTEAFFGQGTRLTVV.

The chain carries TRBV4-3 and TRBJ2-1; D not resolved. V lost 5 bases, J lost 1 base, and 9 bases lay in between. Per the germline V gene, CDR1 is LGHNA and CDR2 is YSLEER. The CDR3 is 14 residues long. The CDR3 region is CASSLGISYNEQFF. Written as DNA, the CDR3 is TGCGCCAGCAGCTTAGGAATTTCCTACAATGAGCAGTTCTTC.

In DNA, the CDR3 is TGCGCCAGCAGTGATCCGGGCAACTATGGCTACACCTTC. Its protein product is CASSDPGNYGYTF. The chain couples TRBV10-2 to TRBJ1-2; no clear D gene. The germline V and J ends were trimmed by 3 bases and 2 bases, with 7 bases remaining between them. The CDR3 is 13 residues long. Germline-derived CDR1 and CDR2 are WSHSY and SAAADI.

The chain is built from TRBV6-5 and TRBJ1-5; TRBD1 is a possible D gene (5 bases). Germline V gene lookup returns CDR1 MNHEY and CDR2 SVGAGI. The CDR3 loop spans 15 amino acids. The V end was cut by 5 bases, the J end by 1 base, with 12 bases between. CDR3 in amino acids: CASSRGGSSNQPQHF. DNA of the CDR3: TGTGCCAGCAGTCGGGGGGGGTCAAGCAATCAGCCCCAGCATTTT.

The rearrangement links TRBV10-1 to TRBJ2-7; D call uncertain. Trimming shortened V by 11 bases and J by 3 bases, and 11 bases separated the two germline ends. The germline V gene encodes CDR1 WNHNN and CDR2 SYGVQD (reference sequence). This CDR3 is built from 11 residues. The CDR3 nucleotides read TGCGCCGGCCGGCCGTTCTACGAGCAGTACTTC. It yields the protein CAGRPFYEQYF.

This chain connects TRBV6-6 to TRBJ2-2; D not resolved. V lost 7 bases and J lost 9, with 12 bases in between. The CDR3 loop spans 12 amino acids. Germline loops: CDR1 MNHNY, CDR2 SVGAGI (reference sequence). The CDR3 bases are TGTGCCAGCACTCCACGGCAGAGGGAGCTGTTTTTT. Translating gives CASTPRQRELFF.

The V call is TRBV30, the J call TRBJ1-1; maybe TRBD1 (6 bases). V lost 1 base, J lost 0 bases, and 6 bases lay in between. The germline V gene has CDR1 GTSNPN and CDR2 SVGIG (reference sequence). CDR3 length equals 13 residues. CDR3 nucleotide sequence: TGTGCCTGGAGTGGACAGGTGAACACTGAAGCTTTCTTT. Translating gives CAWSGQVNTEAFF.

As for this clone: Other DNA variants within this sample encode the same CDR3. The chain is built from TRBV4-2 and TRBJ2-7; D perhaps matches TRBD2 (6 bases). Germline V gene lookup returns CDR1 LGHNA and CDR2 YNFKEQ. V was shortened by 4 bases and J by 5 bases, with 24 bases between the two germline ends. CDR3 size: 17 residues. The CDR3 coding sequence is TGTGCCAGCAGCCCCCAGGGCTCTTCGGGAGAGTTCCACGAGCAGTACTTC. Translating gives CASSPQGSSGEFHEQYF.

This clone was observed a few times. For the CDR3, the DNA is TGTGCCATCAGCGTACAGGGTCAAGAGACCCAGTACTTC. This gives the protein CAISVQGQETQYF. This rearrangement joins TRBV10-3 to TRBJ2-5; possible D gene TRBD1, 6 bases. The germline CDR1 and CDR2 sequences are ENHRY and SYGVKD. Trimming cost V 6 bases and J 2 bases, with 10 bases left between them. The CDR3 is 13 amino acids.

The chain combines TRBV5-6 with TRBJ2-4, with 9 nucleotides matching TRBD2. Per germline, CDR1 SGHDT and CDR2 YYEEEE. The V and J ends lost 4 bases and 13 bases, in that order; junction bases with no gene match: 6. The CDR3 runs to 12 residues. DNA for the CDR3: TGTGCCAGCAGCCTCGTAGCGGGAGTGCAGTACTTC. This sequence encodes CASSLVAGVQYF.

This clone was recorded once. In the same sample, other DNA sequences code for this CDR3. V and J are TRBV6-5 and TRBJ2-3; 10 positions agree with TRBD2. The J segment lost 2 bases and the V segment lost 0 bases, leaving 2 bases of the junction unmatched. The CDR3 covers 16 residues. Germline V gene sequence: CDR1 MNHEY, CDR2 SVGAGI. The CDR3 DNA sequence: TGTGCCAGCAGTTACTCCAGCGGGGGGGCCACAGATACGCAGTATTTT. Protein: CASSYSSGGATDTQYF.

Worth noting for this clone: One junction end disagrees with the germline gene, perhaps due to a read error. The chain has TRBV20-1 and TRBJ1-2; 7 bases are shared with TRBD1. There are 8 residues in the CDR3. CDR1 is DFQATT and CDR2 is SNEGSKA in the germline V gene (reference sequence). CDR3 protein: CSAQGDYF. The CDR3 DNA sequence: TGCAGTGCCCAGGGGGATTACTTC.

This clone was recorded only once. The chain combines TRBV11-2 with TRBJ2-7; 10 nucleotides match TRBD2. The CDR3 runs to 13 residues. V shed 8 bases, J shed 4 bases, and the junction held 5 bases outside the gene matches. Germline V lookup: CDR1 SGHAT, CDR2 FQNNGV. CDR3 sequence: CASELSGGYEQYF. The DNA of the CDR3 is TGTGCCAGCGAGCTTAGCGGGGGGTACGAGCAGTACTTC.

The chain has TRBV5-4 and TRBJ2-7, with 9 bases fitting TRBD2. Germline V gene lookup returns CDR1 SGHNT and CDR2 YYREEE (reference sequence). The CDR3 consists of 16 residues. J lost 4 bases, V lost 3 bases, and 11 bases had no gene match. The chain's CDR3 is CASSYPGEAGGYEQYF. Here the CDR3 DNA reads TGTGCCAGCAGCTACCCAGGGGAGGCGGGAGGGTACGAGCAGTACTTC.

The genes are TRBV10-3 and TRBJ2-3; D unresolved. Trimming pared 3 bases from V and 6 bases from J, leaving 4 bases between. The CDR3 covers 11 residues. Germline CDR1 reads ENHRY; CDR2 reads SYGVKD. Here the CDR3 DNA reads TGTGCCATCAGTGAATCGGATACGCAGTATTTT. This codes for CAISESDTQYF.

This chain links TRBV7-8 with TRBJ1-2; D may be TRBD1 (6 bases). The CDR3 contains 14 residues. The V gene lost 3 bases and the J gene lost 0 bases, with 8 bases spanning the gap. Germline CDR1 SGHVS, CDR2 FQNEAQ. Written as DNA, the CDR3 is TGTGCCAGCAGCTTGGACAGATCTAACTATGGCTACACCTTC. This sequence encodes CASSLDRSNYGYTF.

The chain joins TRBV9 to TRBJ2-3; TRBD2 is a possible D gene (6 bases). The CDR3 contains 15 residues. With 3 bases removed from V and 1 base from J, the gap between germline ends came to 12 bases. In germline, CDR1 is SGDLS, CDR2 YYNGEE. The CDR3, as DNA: TGTGCCAGCAGCGGCCGGGCTAGCGGCACAGATACGCAGTATTTT. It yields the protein CASSGRASGTDTQYF.

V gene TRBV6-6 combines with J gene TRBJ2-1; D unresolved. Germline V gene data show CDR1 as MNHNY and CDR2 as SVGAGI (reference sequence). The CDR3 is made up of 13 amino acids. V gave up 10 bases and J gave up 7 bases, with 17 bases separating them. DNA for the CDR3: TGTGCCATCCTTTGGTTCCCTGGAAATGAGCAGTTCTTC. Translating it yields CAILWFPGNEQFF.